This T cell receptor (beta chain) appears in the sequencing data of a study of blood T cell repertoires in COVID-19. Study at large: COVID-19 samples, acute and convalescent, were from the United States, Italy and Spain.

Original data processing: Counts of nucleated cells, estimated from reference gene primer amplification, were obtained. Sequencing was performed with immunoSEQ multiplex PCR; in TCRdb, only in-frame clones are kept and a portion is missing. D and trimming come from the DNA, and the V and J calls and clone size come from that table. The table has 85,000 to 130,000 clones, 90% to 95% seen once. This clone was counted a few times. The CDR3 length is 14 residues. Germline V gene data show CDR1 as ENHRY and CDR2 as SYGVKD. V was clipped by 6 bases and J by 1 base; unmatched bases: 2. This sequence joins TRBV10-3 and TRBJ2-2; TRBD2 agrees at 7 bases. Sample: peripheral blood. This TCR came from a man aged 55 to 70 with acute or convalescent COVID-19. The CDR3 region has the DNA TGTGCCATCAGGCAGCGGGGGAACACCGGGGAGCTGTTTTTT. Translation gives CAIRQRGNTGELFF.